Here is one T cell receptor beta chain with its context. Its specificity is unknown. This specimen comes from a study of T cell responses to AZD1222 COVID-19 vaccine. Study-wide points: The donor cohort was predominantly white British with a female majority, and clonal diversity may have been underestimated. A rise in Spike-specific TCR breadth and depth followed two AZD1222 doses.

This CDR3 has 16 amino acids. Trimming shortened V by 6 bases and J by 4 bases, and 19 bases separated the two germline ends. Per germline, CDR1 KGHSH and CDR2 LQKENI. TCRdb keeps only in-frame clones here, not all; method: immunoSEQ multiplex PCR. The sample has 150,000 to 200,000 clones; approximately 91% are singletons. The sequencing here drew on peripheral blood, taken on day 0 of AZD1222 vaccination. The sequence derives from an adult in good health. V usage is TRBV18 and J usage is TRBJ1-3; D not resolved. CDR3 loop: CASSPWKPADGNTIYF. Written as DNA, the CDR3 is TGTGCCAGCTCCCCCTGGAAGCCGGCCGACGGAAACACCATATATTTT.